The clone carrying this T cell receptor (beta chain) was seen ten or more times. Trimming cost V 6 bases and J 7 bases, with 19 bases left between them. The CDR3 spans 14 residues. Peripheral blood from each donor was collected in a volume of roughly 9.8 milliliters. The sample comes from a study of blood T cells in healthy people across ages. A second PCR, run for about 6 to 11 cycles, used a sample-barcoded 5' primer plus a J-beta primer mix. TCRdb redid the calling of the 5' RACE reads with MiXCR, one entry per CDR3 protein. The data show roughly 650,000 distinct CDR3 sequences, roughly 32% seen once.

Sequences were obtained from blood. The chain has TRBV12-3 or TRBV12-4 and TRBJ2-7; D is undetermined. The receptor was derived from a woman of 80 years or more in good health. CDR3 DNA: TGTGCCAGCAGCCAAAACGGTTACGCCCTTGAGCAGTACTTC. Translating it yields CASSQNGYALEQYF.